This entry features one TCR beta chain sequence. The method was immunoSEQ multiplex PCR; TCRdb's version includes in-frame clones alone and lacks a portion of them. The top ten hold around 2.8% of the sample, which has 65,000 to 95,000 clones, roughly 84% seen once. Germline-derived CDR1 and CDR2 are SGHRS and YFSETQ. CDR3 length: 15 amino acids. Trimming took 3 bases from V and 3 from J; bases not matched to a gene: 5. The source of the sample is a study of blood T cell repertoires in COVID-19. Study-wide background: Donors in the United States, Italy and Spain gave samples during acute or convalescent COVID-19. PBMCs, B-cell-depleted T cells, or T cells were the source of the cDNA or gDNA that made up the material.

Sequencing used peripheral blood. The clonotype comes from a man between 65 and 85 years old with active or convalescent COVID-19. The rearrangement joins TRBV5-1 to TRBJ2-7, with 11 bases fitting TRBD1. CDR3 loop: CASSSQDRGHYEQYF. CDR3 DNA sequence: TGCGCCAGCAGCTCCCAGGACAGGGGGCACTACGAGCAGTACTTC.